Below, 10 T cell receptor beta chains from the same sample are listed, as sequenced in a study of cytomegalovirus exposure and HLA in healthy donors. Researchers ran the PCR with 60 Vbeta and 13 Jbeta primers. Profiling relied on immunoSEQ multiplex PCR, and the TCRdb table lists in-frame clones only, not all of them. This table holds 150,000 to 200,000 clones, 79% found once. Material for sequencing was PBMCs. Source of these receptors: a woman aged 45-65 years in good health and CMV-seronegative.

V usage is TRBV30 and J usage is TRBJ1-2; 12 bases are a match to TRBD1. V trimming: 5 bases; J trimming: 8 bases; junction bases outside the gene matches: 12. CDR3 length: 15 amino acids. Per the germline V gene, CDR1 is GTSNPN and CDR2 is SVGIG (reference sequence). The CDR3 nucleotides read TGTGCCTGGCGAGCACCGGGACAGGGGGCAAAGGGCTACACCTTC. Its protein product is CAWRAPGQGAKGYTF.

This chain connects TRBV10-3 to TRBJ2-5; a weak D match, TRBD1 (6 bases). Germline V gives CDR1 ENHRY, CDR2 SYGVKD. The CDR3 has 14 residues. Trimming left V 5 bases short and J 4 bases short, with 14 bases between. The CDR3 DNA is TGTGCCATCAGTCCAGGGGTAATCGGAGAGACCCAGTACTTC. It codes for CAISPGVIGETQYF.

The chain employs TRBV7-6 and TRBJ2-1; no reliable D call. Germline CDR1 SGHVS, CDR2 FNYEAQ. The CDR3 runs to 14 residues. Trimming took off 2 bases at V and 10 bases at J, with 15 bases between the two ends. The DNA of the CDR3 is TGTGCCAGCAGCTTAAGTCCCGATACGAGGGAGCAGTTCTTC. Its protein product is CASSLSPDTREQFF.

This clone came up once. The chain combines TRBV18 with TRBJ2-7; 7 bases match TRBD1. This CDR3 spans 16 amino acids. V shed 2 bases, J shed 0 bases, and the junction held 7 bases outside the gene matches. CDR1 and CDR2 (germline): KGHSH, LQKENI. CDR3 coding DNA: TGTGCCAGCTCACCATACCTACAGGGGACCTCCTACGAGCAGTACTTC. This gives the protein CASSPYLQGTSYEQYF.

The chain uses TRBV28 and TRBJ1-6; tentatively, D is TRBD1 (5 bases). V lost 5 bases and J lost 7, with 21 bases in between. Germline V gene sequence: CDR1 MDHEN, CDR2 SYDVKM. This CDR3 has 17 amino acids. The CDR3 coding sequence is TGTGCCAGCAGTCGCCAGTCGAGACAGAAGGGGAATTCACCCCTCCACTTT. Protein: CASSRQSRQKGNSPLHF. The variable domain in full, completed from reference TRBV28 and TRBJ1-6, reads DVKVTQSSRYLVKRTGEKVFLECVQDMDHENMFWYRQDPGLGLRLIYFSYDVKMKEKGDIPEGYSVSREKKERFSLILESASTNQTSMYLCASSRQSRQKGNSPLHFGNGTRLTVT.

The CDR3 sequence is CASSSLKQATTYEQYF. DNA for the CDR3: TGTGCCAGCAGCTCACTTAAGCAGGCGACTACCTACGAGCAGTACTTC. V is TRBV11-2 and J is TRBJ2-7; perhaps TRBD2 as D (5 bases). The germline gives CDR1 SGHAT, CDR2 FQNNGV. This CDR3 is 16 amino acids long. V was clipped by 4 bases and J by 2 bases, with 18 bases between them.

The chain links TRBV14 to TRBJ1-2; possible D gene TRBD1, 6 bases. Per the germline V gene, CDR1 is SGHDN and CDR2 is FVKESK. CDR3 length: 14 amino acids. The germline V and J ends were trimmed by 6 bases and 8 bases, with 19 bases remaining between them. CDR3 residues: CASRRTGSLGGYTF. For the CDR3, the DNA is TGTGCCAGCAGACGTACAGGGTCCCTAGGAGGCTACACCTTC.

V usage is TRBV7-9 and J usage is TRBJ1-1; D gene ambiguous. Germline lookup yields CDR1 SEHNR and CDR2 FQNEAQ (reference sequence). CDR3 length equals 15 residues. Trimming removed 0 bases from V and 0 bases from J, with 8 bases in between. The CDR3 sequence: CASSLAERLNTEAFF. In nucleotides, the CDR3 is TGTGCCAGCAGCTTAGCGGAGAGATTGAACACTGAAGCTTTCTTT. Filled out from reference TRBV7-9 and TRBJ1-1, the complete variable domain reads DTGVSQNPRHKITKRGQNVTFRCDPISEHNRLYWYRQTLGQGPEFLTYFQNEAQLEKSRLLSDRFSAERPKGSFSTLEIQRTEQGDSAMYLCASSLAERLNTEAFFGQGTRLTVV.

This clone appeared a few times. J is TRBJ2-3 and V is TRBV4-3, with D perhaps TRBD2 (5 bases). CDR3 length: 17 amino acids. V was pared by 0 bases and J by 0 bases, with 13 bases between. CDR1 and CDR2 (germline): LGHNA, YSLEER. CDR3 amino acids: CASSQDRVGVSTDTQYF. The CDR3 nucleotides are TGCGCCAGCAGCCAAGATCGGGTGGGAGTGAGCACAGATACGCAGTATTTT.

V and J are TRBV7-6 and TRBJ2-5, with 7 bases identical to TRBD2. CDR1 SGHVS and CDR2 FNYEAQ come from the germline V gene. There are 17 residues in the CDR3. V trimming: 3 bases; J trimming: 4 bases; junction bases outside the gene matches: 14. Here the CDR3 DNA reads TGTGCCAGCAGCTTGGATAGGACTAGGTTGATTTTAGAGACCCAGTACTTC. Protein: CASSLDRTRLILETQYF.